The next 19 T cell receptor beta chains were all read from a single sample in a study of human versus mouse CDR3 diversity and MHC coevolution. This table comes from immunoSEQ multiplex PCR, and its TCRdb copy is limited to in-frame clones, with some not included. The repertoire has 60,000 to 95,000 clones, 85% to 95% of them found once; the top ten carry roughly 0.15%. Material: naive CD4+ T cells from blood. Documented subset: CD45RO-negative CD62L-positive naive CD4 T cells. The receptors stem from a person between 25 and 70 years old in good health.

This clone came up once. V gene TRBV28 combines with J gene TRBJ1-4, with D possibly being TRBD1 (5 bases). The CDR3 totals 13 residues. Germline CDR1 is MDHEN and CDR2 is SYDVKM. V was pared by 7 bases and J by 3 bases, with 9 bases between. The CDR3 nucleotides read TGTGCCAGCATGGGGCAGTCTAATGAAAAACTGTTTTTT. Protein sequence: CASMGQSNEKLFF.

Only one count was recorded for this clone. This chain links TRBV11-2 with TRBJ2-5; 13 bases are a match to TRBD2. Germline CDR1 is SGHAT and CDR2 is FQNNGV. V trimming: 5 bases; J trimming: 1 base; junction bases outside the gene matches: 4. The CDR3 consists of 16 residues. For the CDR3, the DNA is TGTGCCAGCAGCCAGGGACTAGCGGGGACCCAAGAGACCCAGTACTTC. Translated: CASSQGLAGTQETQYF.

This sequence joins TRBV6-4 and TRBJ2-5; maybe TRBD2 (6 bases). V gave up 0 bases and J gave up 5 bases, with 7 bases separating them. CDR3 length equals 13 residues. CDR1 MRHNA and CDR2 SNTAGT come from the germline V gene. The CDR3 loop reads CASSDSGGETQYF. Here the CDR3 DNA reads TGTGCCAGCAGTGACTCGGGGGGTGAGACCCAGTACTTC.

J is TRBJ1-6 and V is TRBV27, with D possibly matching TRBD1 (6 bases). The CDR3 has 16 amino acids. Germline CDR1 and CDR2: MNHEY and SMNVEV (reference sequence). V was trimmed by 3 bases and J by 5 bases, leaving 14 bases between them. CDR3 region: CASSFGQGLNNSPLHF. The CDR3 bases are TGTGCCAGCAGTTTCGGGCAGGGGCTCAATAATTCACCCCTCCACTTT.

This clone was detected only once. J is TRBJ2-2 and V is TRBV18, with D perhaps matching TRBD2 (6 bases). V lost 2 bases and J 4 bases, leaving 14 bases between the germline ends. The CDR3 consists of 16 residues. Germline V CDR1 and CDR2: KGHSH, LQKENI. CDR3 loop: CASSPFWRGPTGELFF. In nucleotides, the CDR3 is TGTGCCAGCTCACCATTTTGGCGGGGACCCACCGGGGAGCTGTTTTTT.

The J gene is TRBJ1-2, the V gene TRBV7-9, with 12 bases aligning to TRBD1. V lost 5 bases to trimming and J lost 5 bases; unmatched junction nucleotides: 15. Germline V gene sequence: CDR1 SEHNR, CDR2 FQNEAQ (reference sequence). The length of the CDR3 is 18 residues. The CDR3 spells CASSPQGGQGARPYGYTF. DNA of the CDR3: TGTGCCAGCAGCCCACAAGGGGGACAGGGGGCGCGTCCTTATGGCTACACCTTC.

The chain recombines TRBV27 with TRBJ2-7; TRBD1 agrees at 7 bases. V gave up 5 bases and J gave up 0 bases; unmatched junction bases: 7. This CDR3 spans 15 amino acids. CDR1 is MNHEY, CDR2 SMNVEV, per germline (reference sequence). CDR3 coding DNA: TGTGCCAGCAGTCCGGTACAGGGGAGCTCCTACGAGCAGTACTTC. Its protein product is CASSPVQGSSYEQYF.

This chain connects TRBV5-1 to TRBJ2-3; D uncertain. The germline V and J ends were trimmed by 2 bases and 4 bases, with 2 bases remaining between them. This CDR3 comprises 11 residues. CDR1 is SGHRS, CDR2 YFSETQ, per germline. The CDR3, as DNA: TGCGCCAGCAGCTTCGCAGATACGCAGTATTTT. Its translation is CASSFADTQYF.

V and J are TRBV2 and TRBJ1-1; 7 nucleotides line up with TRBD1. The germline gives CDR1 SNHLY, CDR2 FYNNEI. The CDR3 contains 13 residues. V lost 6 bases and J lost 5; bases outside the gene matches: 6. The CDR3 DNA reads as TGTGCCAGCAGAAGACAGGGTTGGACTGAAGCTTTCTTT. Encoded protein: CASRRQGWTEAFF.

The chain joins TRBV5-4 to TRBJ2-7; 13 bases map to TRBD2. Germline V gene data show CDR1 as SGHNT and CDR2 as YYREEE (reference sequence). V was clipped by 4 bases and J by 3 bases; unmatched bases: 4. The CDR3 runs to 15 residues. CDR3 nucleotide sequence: TGTGCCAGCAGCCGGACTAGCGGGGGACTCTACGAGCAGTACTTC. Translated: CASSRTSGGLYEQYF.

The CDR3 sequence: CAISERGDGGNQPQHF. In DNA, the CDR3 is TGTGCCATCAGTGAGCGAGGAGACGGAGGCAATCAGCCCCAGCATTTT. The chain joins TRBV10-3 to TRBJ1-5, with no clear D. Trimming pared 2 bases from V and 2 bases from J, leaving 13 bases between. The CDR3 has 16 amino acids. Germline assignment: CDR1 ENHRY and CDR2 SYGVKD.

This clone was seen only once. This sequence joins TRBV30 and TRBJ2-7; tentative D call: TRBD2 (6 bases). Germline V gene lookup returns CDR1 GTSNPN and CDR2 SVGIG (reference sequence). CDR3 length: 15 residues. Trimming removed 0 bases at V and 0 bases at J, with 12 bases between. Here the CDR3 reads CAWSVPRGSSYEQYF. CDR3 nucleotides: TGTGCCTGGAGTGTACCACGGGGGAGCTCCTACGAGCAGTACTTC.

The V and J genes are TRBV12-2 and TRBJ2-2; the table's D call TRBD2 went unverified against the DNA. TRBV12-2 is listed as a pseudogene. The CDR3 contains 16 residues. The CDR3 region has the DNA TGTGCAAGTCGCTTAGTCTTAGGGAGTCGGACCGGGGAGCTGTTTTTT. This encodes CASRLVLGSRTGELFF.

The chain is built from TRBV5-1 and TRBJ1-1; 11 bases line up with TRBD1. Germline V CDR1 and CDR2: SGHRS, YFSETQ. The CDR3 length is 17 residues. After removal of 2 bases from V and 0 bases from J, the junction contained 6 bases not matched to a gene. CDR3 in DNA: TGCGCCAGCAGCTTAAGGACAGGGGGCGTGTTGAACACTGAAGCTTTCTTT. Translation: CASSLRTGGVLNTEAFF.

This chain links TRBV2 with TRBJ2-7; 9 bases are a match to TRBD2. Germline assignment: CDR1 SNHLY and CDR2 FYNNEI. This CDR3 comprises 16 residues. V was pared by 7 bases and J by 5 bases, with 15 bases of the junction left unmatched. CDR3 region: CASIQGLRGGLNEQYF. The DNA for the CDR3 is TGTGCCAGCATTCAGGGTTTGCGGGGGGGCTTGAACGAGCAGTACTTC.

The V gene is TRBV12-2, the J gene TRBJ1-6. TRBV12-2 is listed as a pseudogene. The CDR3 extends over 19 amino acids. CDR3 DNA sequence: TGTGCAAGTCGCCCCCTTAAGGGAGGGCAGGGTGTTGATAATTCACCCCTCCACTTT. Its translation: CASRPLKGGQGVDNSPLHF.

The gene calls are TRBV30 and TRBJ1-1, with 9 bases aligning to TRBD1. Germline trimming cut 5 bases from V and 5 bases from J; bases unmatched to any gene: 9. The germline V gene has CDR1 GTSNPN and CDR2 SVGIG (reference sequence). The CDR3 has 14 amino acids. For the CDR3, the DNA is TGTGCCTGGCTCTTACAGGGGGCGCGTACTGAAGCTTTCTTT. As protein: CAWLLQGARTEAFF.

The rearrangement links TRBV19 to TRBJ1-3, with D maybe TRBD1 (6 bases). Germline CDR1 is LNHDA and CDR2 is SQIVND (reference sequence). The CDR3 is 17 amino acids. Trimming stripped 6 bases from V and 0 bases from J, with 18 bases between. CDR3: CASSALLGGNSGNTIYF. The CDR3 DNA sequence: TGTGCCAGTAGCGCCCTTTTAGGGGGAAACTCTGGAAACACCATATATTTT.

The rearrangement uses TRBV28 and TRBJ1-4, with a tentative D call TRBD1 (5 bases). Trimming pared 3 bases from V and 7 bases from J, leaving 9 bases between. The V gene's germline CDR1 is MDHEN and CDR2 SYDVKM. The CDR3 contains 13 residues. DNA of the CDR3: TGTGCCAGCAGTTTGACAGTCGGTGAAAAACTGTTTTTT. Protein product: CASSLTVGEKLFF. Full variable domain (missing parts from reference TRBV28 and TRBJ1-4): DVKVTQSSRYLVKRTGEKVFLECVQDMDHENMFWYRQDPGLGLRLIYFSYDVKMKEKGDIPEGYSVSREKKERFSLILESASTNQTSMYLCASSLTVGEKLFFGSGTQLSVL.